Sequencing of this T cell receptor beta chain was carried out in a study of blood T cell repertoires in COVID-19 (dated by TCRdb to between 2020 and 2021). Context from the whole study: Collaborator samples came from the United States, Italy and Spain and covered acute and convalescent phases of COVID-19. The prospective study material was composed of cDNA or gDNA derived from T cells, B-cell-depleted T cells, or PBMCs. Subjects who had been exposed to COVID-19, were actively infected with it, or had recovered from it provided the deeply sampled blood TCRbeta repertoires that made up the dataset. A freely available public database, intended as a resource for researchers studying the immune response to SARS-CoV-2, is where the repertoires were released. Samples came from the ongoing ImmuneRACE study (first 160 participants) plus 1,254 subjects from 6 global collaborators. Sample metadata almost always included a de-identified subject ID, COVID-19 status, age in years and sex. Where available, HLA class I and class II types were taken from metadata supplied by the sample provider and were not determined by assay-based typing.

The immunoSEQ Assay, a bias-controlled multiplex PCR, was used to amplify TCRbeta CDR3 regions from genomic DNA. Processing in the source paper ran as follows. Nucleated cell counts per sample were estimated from amplification of reference gene primers within the assay. To quantify the absolute abundance of each unique TCRbeta CDR3 rearrangement, sequence reads were collapsed and filtered. For each sample, productive Simpson clonality was calculated as the square root of Simpson's diversity index across productive rearrangements. As stored in TCRdb, this immuneACCESS dataset retains in-frame rearrangements with V and J assigned. A fraction of the clones does not appear; measured against another copy, unresolved V genes explain less than half of the discrepancy, and the remainder lacks a known reason. V, J and clone size reflect that table, while D and trimming were determined from the DNA. The sample table lists roughly 42,000 clones, about nine tenths of them with a count of one. Approximately 4% of the sample is in the top ten clones.

The collaborating institutions used their own protocols to collect whole blood in K2EDTA tubes. For TCRbeta analysis, collaborator samples were shipped as frozen whole blood, as isolated PBMCs, or as DNA extracted from either sample type. For this clone: The target of this receptor is not known. Base-call qualities are not available, and no considerably larger clone is one nucleotide away.

The germline V gene gives CDR1 as SGHAT and CDR2 as FQNNGV. Spanning cysteine to phenylalanine, the CDR3 consists of 15 amino acids. Only CDR3 DNA is held: 45 bases, read in frame from base 1. The V end gives up 4 bases and the J end 9 bases, leaving 12 bases in the junction not matched to a gene. Broader findings and caveats from the paper: The amount of clinical and demographic metadata varied by source and participant and was provided uncurated.

The sequence was obtained from a human donor in a cohort sampled during active COVID-19. The sequenced material came from peripheral blood. Rearrangement joined TRBV11-2 to TRBJ2-1, with 7 bases matching TRBD2. DNA sequence: TGTGCCAGCAGCTCCAGGACTAGGATGGTCGGTGAGCAGTTCTTC. This codes for CASSSRTRMVGEQFF. Supplemented by the reference TRBV11-2 and TRBJ2-1 proteins around the CDR3, the complete variable domain is EAGVAQSPRYKIIEKRQSVAFWCNPISGHATLYWYQQILGQGPKLLIQFQNNGVVDDSQLPKDRFSAERLKGVDSTLKIQPAKLEDSAVYLCASSSRTRMVGEQFFGPGTRLTVL.